This T cell receptor beta chain is from a study of early T cells in non-severe SARS-CoV-2 infection. This clonotype was counted ten times or more. CDR3 length: 15 residues. Germline V gene sequence: CDR1 GTSNPN, CDR2 SVGIG (reference sequence). With V trimmed by 0 bases and J by 8 bases, 6 bases remained unmatched. TCRdb re-analysed the 5' RACE reads in MiXCR, keeping a single row per CDR3 protein. The profile shows about 67,000 distinct CDR3 sequences, around 10% of them singletons. This TCR derives from an adult who was a healthcare worker with PCR-confirmed SARS-CoV-2 infection or an uninfected control (not recorded which). Sequencing was done on a sample of whole blood. V and J are TRBV30 and TRBJ2-1; 11 bases fit TRBD2. The CDR3 DNA reads TGTGCCTGGAGTGTTGGACTAGCGGGTGAGGATGAGCAGTTCTTC. It codes for CAWSVGLAGEDEQFF. Filled out from reference TRBV30 and TRBJ2-1, the complete variable domain reads SQTIHQWPATLVQPVGSPLSLECTVEGTSNPNLYWYRQAAGRGLQLLFYSVGIGQISSEVPQNLSASRPQDRQFILSSKKLLLSDSGFYLCAWSVGLAGEDEQFFGPGTRLTVL.